The 7 T cell receptor beta chains presented below share a single source sample, sequenced in a study of blood T cell repertoires in COVID-19 (dated by TCRdb to 2019 to 2021). The library relied on the immunoSEQ multiplex PCR assay. TCRdb took this table from immuneACCESS and kept in-frame rearrangements with V and J called. Such tables lack part of the clones; where checked against another copy, unresolved V genes explain under half of the gap, and the rest is unexplained. This sample is represented by around 260,000 clones; 88% of them were singletons. The ten largest clones capture 0.7% of the sample. Sequencing was carried out using peripheral blood. Receptors were obtained from a human donor in a cohort sampled during active COVID-19.

This rearrangement joins TRBV6-5 to TRBJ2-7; TRBD2 matches 7 bases. Trimming at V came to 6 bases and at J to 0 bases, leaving 2 bases not matched to a gene. CDR3 length: 13 amino acids. The germline gives CDR1 MNHEY, CDR2 SVGAGI. This CDR3 is CASRRDYSYEQYF. The CDR3 nucleotides are TGTGCCAGCAGGAGGGACTACTCCTACGAGCAGTACTTC.

The chain joins TRBV11-2 to TRBJ2-1, with TRBD2 as a possible D gene (6 bases). The CDR3 length is 16 residues. V gave up 3 bases and J gave up 4 bases, with 16 bases separating them. Germline CDR1 and CDR2: SGHAT and FQNNGV. The CDR3 region is CASSFPRGSGYNEQFF. The DNA of the CDR3 is TGTGCCAGCAGCTTTCCTCGTGGTAGCGGTTACAATGAGCAGTTCTTC.

The CDR3 loop reads CASSLDSQETQYF. The DNA of the CDR3 is TGTGCCAGCAGCTTGGACAGCCAAGAGACCCAGTACTTC. The chain couples TRBV5-8 to TRBJ2-5; D call uncertain. The CDR3 length is 13 residues. Germline V CDR1 and CDR2: SGHTS, YDEGEE. V lost 0 bases and J lost 1, with 4 bases in between.

The chain joins TRBV7-3 to TRBJ2-7; tentative D call: TRBD1 (6 bases). Germline CDR1 reads SGHTA; CDR2 reads FQGTGA. Trimming shortened V by 5 bases and J by 7 bases, and 15 bases separated the two germline ends. This CDR3 has 13 amino acids. In nucleotides, the CDR3 is TGTGCCAGCAGCCCGACAGGCTCCCCAGAGCAGTACTTC. This sequence encodes CASSPTGSPEQYF.

V and J are TRBV19 and TRBJ1-2; D ambiguous. Trimming pared 5 bases from V and 2 bases from J, leaving 15 bases between. The CDR3 contains 15 residues. Germline lookup yields CDR1 LNHDA and CDR2 SQIVND (reference sequence). The CDR3 is CASSVAGSLNYGYTF. The CDR3, as DNA: TGTGCCAGTAGTGTCGCCGGGTCCTTAAACTATGGCTACACCTTC.

The chain joins TRBV30 to TRBJ1-1; perhaps TRBD1 as D (5 bases). Trimming left V 4 bases short and J 7 bases short, with 16 bases between. CDR1 is GTSNPN and CDR2 is SVGIG in the germline V gene (reference sequence). This CDR3 is built from 13 residues. The CDR3 loop is CAWNKGEQFEAFF. CDR3 nucleotides: TGTGCCTGGAACAAAGGGGAACAGTTTGAAGCTTTCTTT.

The chain links TRBV29-1 to TRBJ2-7, with 9 positions matching TRBD1. From germline, CDR1 is SQVTM and CDR2 ANQGSEA. V dropped 7 bases and J dropped 3; count of bases not matched to a gene: 4. CDR3 length: 12 amino acids. This CDR3 reads CSARTGVYEQYF. The CDR3 nucleotides are TGCAGCGCACGGACAGGGGTCTACGAGCAGTACTTC.